This record looks at one TCR beta chain sequence and its context. The antigen is not known. The CDR3 spans 15 residues. Germline lookup yields CDR1 MNHNY and CDR2 SVGAGI (reference sequence). V was pared by 2 bases and J by 4 bases, with 4 bases of the junction left unmatched. This entry comes from a study of OX40 agonist ivuxolimab in advanced cancers. Study in general: Every 2 weeks, ivuxolimab was infused into the patients intravenously at between 0.01 and 10 mg/kg. Study-wide points: CD4+ and CD8+ T cells in blood underwent clonal expansion by week 6 at 0.1 to 3.0 mg/kg. Part of the nonresponder group also had normalized T-cell clonal expansion that was low.

Assay: immunoSEQ multiplex PCR; the TCRdb copy retains only in-frame clones and omits some. The sample shows about 92,000 clones, 70% to 85% of them seen only once. The rearrangement links TRBV6-6 to TRBJ2-1; 8 bases line up with TRBD2. The TCR comes from an adult with an advanced solid tumor such as melanoma, head and neck, liver or kidney cancer. The sample here was CD4+ or CD8+ T cells sorted from blood, taken in a trial of the OX40 agonist ivuxolimab. DNA for the CDR3: TGTGCCAGCAGTTACGGTAGCGGGGAGTACAATGAGCAGTTCTTC. It is translated as CASSYGSGEYNEQFF.